A single sample is the source of the 27 T cell receptor beta chains below, sequenced in a study of cytomegalovirus exposure and HLA in healthy donors (dated by TCRdb to about 2017). Library preparation employed the immunoSEQ multiplex PCR assay. For the multiplex PCR, a mixture combining 60 forward primers for TCR Vbeta segments and 13 reverse primers for TCR Jbeta segments was used. Drawn from immuneACCESS, this table holds only the in-frame rearrangements with V and J called that TCRdb kept. Clones are partly lost; checked studies trace under half to an unresolved V gene and leave the rest unexplained. This sample's table carries 100,000 to 150,000 clones. 1.5% to 1.8% of the sample belongs to the ten largest clones. The specimen sequenced was PBMCs. These receptors originate from a middle-aged woman in good health and CMV-seronegative.

The CDR3 protein is CASSPRTSSIPGELFF. CDR3 DNA: TGTGCCAGCTCACCTAGGACTAGTTCTATCCCCGGGGAGCTGTTTTTT. This chain connects TRBV18 to TRBJ2-2; 7 nucleotides align to TRBD2. This CDR3 comprises 16 residues. After removal of 3 bases from V and 6 bases from J, the junction contained 10 bases not matched to a gene. Germline V gene lookup returns CDR1 KGHSH and CDR2 LQKENI.

The V gene is TRBV27, the J gene TRBJ2-7, with D possibly TRBD1 on 6 matching bases. The CDR3 loop spans 15 amino acids. Trimming removed 4 bases at V and 2 bases at J, with 15 bases between. CDR1 and CDR2 from the germline V gene are MNHEY and SMNVEV (reference sequence). The CDR3 sequence is CASSYSWQGTYEQYF. In DNA form, the CDR3 reads TGTGCCAGCAGTTATAGTTGGCAGGGGACCTACGAGCAGTACTTC.

With regard to this clone: This specimen includes other DNA sequences encoding the same CDR3. V gene TRBV27 combines with J gene TRBJ2-7; D gene ambiguous. Trimming removed 5 bases from V and 0 bases from J, with 8 bases in between. Germline lookup yields CDR1 MNHEY and CDR2 SMNVEV (reference sequence). The CDR3 runs 13 residues. CDR3 amino acids: CASSPRSSYEQYV. The CDR3 DNA sequence: TGTGCCAGCAGTCCGAGGAGCTCCTACGAGCAGTACGTC.

This rearrangement joins TRBV11-3 to TRBJ2-5; no definite D call. The DNA matches TRBJ2-7 better at its end, which makes the J call doubtful. The CDR3 totals 13 residues. Germline V lookup: CDR1 SGHNT, CDR2 YENEEA. CDR3 protein: CASSSPPSYEQYF. In DNA form, the CDR3 reads TGTGCCAGCAGCTCCCCTCCCTCATACGAGCAGTACTTC.

The rearrangement uses TRBV5-4 and TRBJ2-5; tentatively, D is TRBD1 (6 bases). This CDR3 has 16 amino acids. The V gene's germline CDR1 is SGHNT and CDR2 YYREEE (reference sequence). Trimming pared 0 bases from V and 2 bases from J, leaving 14 bases between. The CDR3 loop is CASSLGPTGNQETQYF. The CDR3 bases are TGTGCCAGCAGCTTGGGACCCACAGGGAATCAAGAGACCCAGTACTTC.

The V call is TRBV14, the J call TRBJ2-3, with D unclear. The V gene lost 4 bases and the J gene lost 3 bases, with 8 bases spanning the gap. CDR1 is SGHDN and CDR2 is FVKESK in the germline V gene. This CDR3 region has 13 residues. The CDR3 coding sequence is TGTGCCAGCAGCCCCTACTTAACAGATACGCAGTATTTT. Its protein is CASSPYLTDTQYF.

V usage is TRBV6-6 and J usage is TRBJ2-5; weak D call: TRBD1 (5 bases). The germline V and J ends were trimmed by 5 bases and 1 base, with 11 bases remaining between them. CDR1 is MNHNY, CDR2 SVGAGI, per germline (reference sequence). CDR3 length: 14 residues. The CDR3 DNA sequence: TGTGCCAGCAGTCCTGGACACCTCCAAGAGACCCAGTACTTC. As protein: CASSPGHLQETQYF.

The chain carries TRBV29-1 and TRBJ2-3, with 11 positions matching TRBD2. The CDR3 is 17 amino acids. Germline V lookup: CDR1 SQVTM, CDR2 ANQGSEA. V shed 7 bases and J 0 bases; nucleotides not matched to a gene: 12. CDR3 in amino acids: CSGTGTSGVSSTDTQYF. The CDR3 DNA reads as TGCAGCGGCACCGGGACTAGCGGAGTTTCTAGCACAGATACGCAGTATTTT.

The chain is built from TRBV10-3 and TRBJ1-2; D ambiguous. Trimming cost V 3 bases and J 14 bases, with 13 bases left between them. The CDR3 has 11 amino acids. Germline V CDR1 and CDR2: ENHRY, SYGVKD. DNA of the CDR3: TGTGCCATCAGTGACGAAGCCCTTCTTACCTTC. This gives the protein CAISDEALLTF.

The V gene is TRBV28, the J gene TRBJ2-5, with 7 bases identical to TRBD2. CDR1 is MDHEN and CDR2 is SYDVKM in the germline V gene. V shed 2 bases and J 2 bases; nucleotides not matched to a gene: 2. The CDR3 is 14 residues long. The CDR3 region has the DNA TGTGCCAGCAGTTTAGGGGGGGAGCAAGAGACCCAGTACTTC. Translating gives CASSLGGEQETQYF.

This chain uses TRBV9 with TRBJ2-7; 7 nucleotides align to TRBD1. The V and J ends lost 3 bases and 3 bases, in that order; junction bases with no gene match: 3. This CDR3 is built from 13 residues. In germline, CDR1 is SGDLS, CDR2 YYNGEE. The CDR3 DNA reads as TGTGCCAGCAGCGCCGGGGACAGCTACGAGCAGTACTTC. It translates to CASSAGDSYEQYF.

The chain carries TRBV29-1 and TRBJ2-1, with 9 bases that match TRBD2. There are 15 residues in the CDR3. Germline V gene lookup returns CDR1 SQVTM and CDR2 ANQGSEA. Trimming at V came to 6 bases and at J to 8 bases, leaving 14 bases not matched to a gene. This chain's CDR3 is CSVGPPSGVGDEQFF. The CDR3, as DNA: TGCAGCGTCGGACCCCCTAGCGGGGTGGGGGATGAGCAGTTCTTC.

The V gene is TRBV11-2, the J gene TRBJ2-1, with D perhaps TRBD1 (6 bases). Germline assignment: CDR1 SGHAT and CDR2 FQNNGV. V lost 6 bases and J lost 15, with 15 bases in between. This CDR3 has 11 amino acids. The CDR3 loop reads CASRSGTRPFF. CDR3 in DNA: TGTGCCAGCAGATCCGGGACAAGGCCGTTCTTC.

CDR3 sequence (DNA): TGTGCCAGCAGCTGGGGACAGGGGCGATTGTTCACTGAAGCTTTCTTT. This gives the protein CASSWGQGRLFTEAFF. The chain uses TRBV5-6 and TRBJ1-1; 10 nucleotides agree with TRBD1. CDR1 SGHDT and CDR2 YYEEEE come from the germline V gene. J lost 4 bases, V lost 3 bases, and 9 bases had no gene match. This CDR3 spans 16 amino acids.

The V gene is TRBV10-3, the J gene TRBJ1-1, with a tentative D call TRBD1 (6 bases). Trimming cost V 7 bases and J 4 bases, with 16 bases left between them. This CDR3 contains 14 residues. The germline V gene encodes CDR1 ENHRY and CDR2 SYGVKD. The CDR3 sequence is CAINSRDTSTEAFF. The CDR3 bases are TGTGCCATCAACTCTCGGGACACTTCCACTGAAGCTTTCTTT.

J is TRBJ1-1 and V is TRBV11-2; 9 bases line up with TRBD1. Germline values: CDR1 SGHAT, CDR2 FQNNGV. Germline trimming cut 6 bases from V and 4 bases from J; bases unmatched to any gene: 9. The CDR3 is 15 residues long. The CDR3 spells CASSLGQGGGTEAFF. The CDR3 coding sequence is TGTGCCAGCAGTTTGGGACAGGGTGGGGGCACTGAAGCTTTCTTT.

The chain carries TRBV19 and TRBJ1-5; D call uncertain. CDR3 length: 15 amino acids. The V gene's germline CDR1 is LNHDA and CDR2 SQIVND (reference sequence). V lost 7 bases and J 4 bases, leaving 17 bases between the germline ends. CDR3 region: CASTPTFRGNQPQHF. The CDR3 nucleotides are TGTGCCAGTACCCCCACTTTCCGGGGAAATCAGCCCCAGCATTTT.

The rearrangement links TRBV19 to TRBJ2-6; D is ambiguous. CDR1 is LNHDA, CDR2 SQIVND, per germline (reference sequence). There are 15 residues in the CDR3. With 6 bases removed from V and 0 bases from J, the gap between germline ends came to 9 bases. CDR3 DNA sequence: TGTGCCAGTAGACTTGGTAGCTCTGGGGCCAACGTCCTGACTTTC. Translated: CASRLGSSGANVLTF.

This chain links TRBV5-1 with TRBJ1-2; D is perhaps TRBD1 (5 bases). Germline V gene lookup returns CDR1 SGHRS and CDR2 YFSETQ. This CDR3 is 16 amino acids long. Between the trimmed V and J ends, which lost 5 bases and 4 bases, there was a span of 21 bases. For the CDR3, the DNA is TGCGCCAGCAGGGCTGACAGTCACCAAAACGGCTATGGCTACACCTTC. Translated: CASRADSHQNGYGYTF.

In regard to this clone: Other DNA sequences of this sample code for an identical CDR3. The rearrangement uses TRBV5-1 and TRBJ1-1, with TRBD1 as a possible D gene (6 bases). This CDR3 spans 14 amino acids. Germline V gene data show CDR1 as SGHRS and CDR2 as YFSETQ. With 3 bases removed from V and 5 bases from J, the gap between germline ends came to 14 bases. CDR3 in DNA: TGCGCCAGCAGCTCCGGGACACGGAGGACTGAAGCTTTCTTT. Translation: CASSSGTRRTEAFF. Filled out from reference TRBV5-1 and TRBJ1-1, the complete variable domain reads KAGVTQTPRYLIKTRGQQVTLSCSPISGHRSVSWYQQTPGQGLQFLFEYFSETQRNKGNFPGRFSGRQFSNSRSEMNVSTLELGDSALYLCASSSGTRRTEAFFGQGTRLTVV.

The chain is built from TRBV6-5 and TRBJ2-3; 7 nucleotides line up with TRBD1. After removal of 4 bases from V and 4 bases from J, the junction contained 11 bases not matched to a gene. The CDR3 covers 16 residues. Germline V gene data show CDR1 as MNHEY and CDR2 as SVGAGI. CDR3 in DNA: TGTGCCAGCAGTTCCCCTCTTCTGGGACAGCCAGATACGCAGTATTTT. It specifies CASSSPLLGQPDTQYF.

The chain couples TRBV10-2 to TRBJ2-5; 11 nucleotides agree with TRBD2. With 3 bases clipped from V and 0 bases from J, the junction kept 3 bases outside the gene matches. Germline V gene data show CDR1 as WSHSY and CDR2 as SAAADI. CDR3 length equals 16 residues. The CDR3 DNA follows: TGCGCCAGCAGTGAACTAGCGGGGGAGTACCAAGAGACCCAGTACTTC. Residues: CASSELAGEYQETQYF.

The chain uses TRBV4-3 and TRBJ1-1; D uncertain. The CDR3 length is 13 residues. Germline lookup yields CDR1 LGHNA and CDR2 YSLEER. Trimming took off 1 base at V and 1 base at J, with 4 bases between the two ends. The CDR3 DNA is TGCGCCAGCAGCCAAGTTAAGAACACTGAAGCTTTCTTT. Translating gives CASSQVKNTEAFF.

The chain carries TRBV7-9 and TRBJ1-6, with D tentatively TRBD1 (5 bases). Per germline, CDR1 SEHNR and CDR2 FQNEAQ (reference sequence). This CDR3 spans 13 amino acids. V lost 1 base and J 13 bases, leaving 11 bases between the germline ends. The CDR3 loop reads CASSLDLGRPLHF. CDR3 coding DNA: TGTGCCAGCAGCTTAGATTTGGGGCGGCCCCTCCACTTT.

The chain joins TRBV7-4 to TRBJ1-5; a possible D gene is TRBD1 (5 bases). Between the trimmed V and J ends, which lost 1 base and 6 bases, there was a span of 16 bases. Germline values: CDR1 SGHVT, CDR2 SQSDAQ. The CDR3 is 16 amino acids. The CDR3 DNA follows: TGTGCCAGCAGCTTAGAAGGCGCAGGGCTTAGTCAGCCCCAGCATTTT. Its protein product is CASSLEGAGLSQPQHF.

The chain has TRBV6-1 and TRBJ1-3; 9 bases line up with TRBD1. Trimming took 4 bases from V and 2 from J; bases not matched to a gene: 0. The V gene's germline CDR1 is MNHNS and CDR2 SASEGT. The CDR3 consists of 14 residues. For the CDR3, the DNA is TGTGCCAGCAGTGGGACAGGGGCTGGAAACACCATATATTTT. Its translation: CASSGTGAGNTIYF.

The chain couples TRBV6-1 to TRBJ1-2; 7 positions agree with TRBD1. Germline CDR1 MNHNS, CDR2 SASEGT. V dropped 3 bases and J dropped 4; count of bases not matched to a gene: 5. The CDR3 has 14 amino acids. The CDR3 DNA follows: TGTGCCAGCAGTGAGCGGACAGGCCCCTATGGCTACACCTTC. Its protein product is CASSERTGPYGYTF.